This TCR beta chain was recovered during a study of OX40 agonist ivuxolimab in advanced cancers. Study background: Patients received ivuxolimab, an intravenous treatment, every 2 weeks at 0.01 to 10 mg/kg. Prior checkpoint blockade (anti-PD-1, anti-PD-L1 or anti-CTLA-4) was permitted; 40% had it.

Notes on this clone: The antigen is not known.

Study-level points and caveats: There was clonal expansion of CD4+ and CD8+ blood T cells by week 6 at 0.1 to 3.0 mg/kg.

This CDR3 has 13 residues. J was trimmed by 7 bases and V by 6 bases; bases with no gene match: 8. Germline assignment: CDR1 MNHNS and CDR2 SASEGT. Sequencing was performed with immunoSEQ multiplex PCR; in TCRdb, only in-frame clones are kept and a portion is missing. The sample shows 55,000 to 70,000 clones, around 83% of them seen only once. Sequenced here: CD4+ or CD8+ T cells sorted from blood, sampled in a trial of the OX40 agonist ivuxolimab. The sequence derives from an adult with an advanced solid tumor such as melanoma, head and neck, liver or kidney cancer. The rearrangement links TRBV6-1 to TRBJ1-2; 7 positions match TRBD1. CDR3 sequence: CASSRLGGSGYTF. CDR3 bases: TGTGCCAGCAGCCGCTTAGGGGGCAGTGGCTACACCTTC.